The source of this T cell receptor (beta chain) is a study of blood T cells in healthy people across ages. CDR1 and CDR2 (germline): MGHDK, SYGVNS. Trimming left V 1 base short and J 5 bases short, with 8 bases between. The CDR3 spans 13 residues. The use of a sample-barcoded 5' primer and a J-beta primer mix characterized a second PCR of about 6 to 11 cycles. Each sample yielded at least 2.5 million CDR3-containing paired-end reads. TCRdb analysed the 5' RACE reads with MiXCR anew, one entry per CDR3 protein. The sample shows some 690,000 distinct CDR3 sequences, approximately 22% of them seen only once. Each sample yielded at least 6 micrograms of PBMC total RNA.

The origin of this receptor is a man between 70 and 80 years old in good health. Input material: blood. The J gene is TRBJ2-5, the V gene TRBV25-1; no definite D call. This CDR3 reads CASSEFLTETQYF. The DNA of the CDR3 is TGTGCCAGCAGTGAATTTCTGACGGAGACCCAGTACTTC.